This T cell receptor (beta chain) was recovered during a study of shared clonotypes between healthy human individuals. Study summary: A few men and a couple of women, aged 18 to 49, were donors. Study results and caveats: In having few donors, the study represented limited genetic and exposure-history diversity.

Comment on this clone: Antigen specificity is unknown.

Some 30,000 T cell genomes (around 200 ng DNA) went into each sorted-subset replicate. In the original workflow: Junction-only immunoSEQ sequences carried no quality scores, so filtering differed. Some clones are missing from TCRdb's copy, which holds only in-frame ones; the method was immunoSEQ multiplex PCR. V, J and clone size were drawn from that table, and D and trimming were deduced from the DNA. The data contain 950,000 to 1,100,000 clones, about 74% of them seen just once; the ten biggest clones take up about 1.5%. V gave up 4 bases and J gave up 0 bases; unmatched junction bases: 6. Germline values: CDR1 SGDLS, CDR2 YYNGEE. CDR3 length equals 15 residues.

J is TRBJ1-1 and V is TRBV9; 7 bases align to TRBD1. Sequences were obtained from memory CD4+ T cells sorted from blood. Subset meaning: CD45RA-negative fraction. The source of this sequence is a man between 18 and 35 years old in good health. This CDR3 is CASSPGDSLNTEAFF. For the CDR3, the DNA is TGTGCCAGCAGCCCCGGGGACAGCCTGAACACTGAAGCTTTCTTT.